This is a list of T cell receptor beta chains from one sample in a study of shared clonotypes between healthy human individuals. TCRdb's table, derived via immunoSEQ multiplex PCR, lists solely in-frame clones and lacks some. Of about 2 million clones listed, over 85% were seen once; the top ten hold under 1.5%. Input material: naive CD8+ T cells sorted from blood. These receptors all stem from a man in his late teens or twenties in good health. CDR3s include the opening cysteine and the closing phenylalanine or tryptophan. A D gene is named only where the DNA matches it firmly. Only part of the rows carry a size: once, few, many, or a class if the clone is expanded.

CDR3 DNA: TGTGCCAGCAGCTTAGTCGGCAGCGGCAGGCGTAATGAGCAGTTCTTC
CDR3 protein: CASSLVGSGRRNEQFF
D gene: .
V gene: TRBV7-9
J gene: TRBJ2-1
clone size: .

CDR3 DNA: TGTGCCAGCAGTTTATCGCCCCTAGCGGGGGGAGAGACCCAGTACTTC
CDR3 protein: CASSLSPLAGGETQYF
D gene: TRBD2
V gene: TRBV27
J gene: TRBJ2-5
clone size: .

CDR3 DNA: TGTGCCAGTAGCGCGACAGGGCGAGAGCAGTACTTC
CDR3 protein: CASSATGREQYF
D gene: TRBD1
V gene: TRBV19
J gene: TRBJ2-7
clone size: .

CDR3 DNA: TGTGCCAGCAGTGAAGGGGTCCTGCGGCAGACAACCTACGAGCAGTACTTC
CDR3 protein: CASSEGVLRQTTYEQYF
D gene: .
V gene: TRBV6-1
J gene: TRBJ2-7
clone size: .

CDR3 DNA: TGTGCCAGCAGCCAAGAGAGCGGAGATCAGCCCCAGCATTTT
CDR3 protein: CASSQESGDQPQHF
D gene: .
V gene: TRBV4-2
J gene: TRBJ1-5
clone size: .

CDR3 DNA: TGTGCCAGCAGCTACTTTACTGGGAACACCGGGGAGCTGTTTTTT
CDR3 protein: CASSYFTGNTGELFF
D gene: .
V gene: TRBV5-4
J gene: TRBJ2-2
clone size: .

CDR3 DNA: TGTGCCAGCAGCCCCTCCTGGGCGGATGGCTACACCTTC
CDR3 protein: CASSPSWADGYTF
D gene: .
V gene: TRBV9
J gene: TRBJ1-2
clone size: .

CDR3 DNA: TGTGCCAGCAGCGGACGGACAGGGCTCTCGTCTAATGAAAAACTGTTTTTT
CDR3 protein: CASSGRTGLSSNEKLFF
D gene: TRBD1
V gene: TRBV9
J gene: TRBJ1-4
clone size: .

CDR3 DNA: TGTGCCAGCAGTGCGGGACGGGGGTACGAGCAGTACTTC
CDR3 protein: CASSAGRGYEQYF
D gene: .
V gene: TRBV6-1
J gene: TRBJ2-7
clone size: .

CDR3 DNA: TGCGCCAGCAGTGATAGAGGAACCTCTTTACTCACCGGGGAGCTGTTTTTT
CDR3 protein: CASSDRGTSLLTGELFF
D gene: .
V gene: TRBV10-1
J gene: TRBJ2-2
clone size: .

CDR3 DNA: TGTGCCAGCAGCTCCACGGGATGCAGGGACCGCTACGAGCAGTACTTC
CDR3 protein: CASSSTGCRDRYEQYF
D gene: .
V gene: TRBV11-3
J gene: TRBJ2-7
clone size: .

CDR3 DNA: TGTGCCAGCAGCTTACTCCCTGAAAAACTGTTTTTT
CDR3 protein: CASSLLPEKLFF
D gene: .
V gene: TRBV11-2
J gene: TRBJ1-4
clone size: .

CDR3 DNA: TGCAGCGTTGATGCCTACGGAGCTTTCTTT
CDR3 protein: CSVDAYGAFF
D gene: .
V gene: TRBV29-1
J gene: TRBJ1-1
clone size: .

CDR3 DNA: TGTGCCAGCAGCCCCCGAGATGGGGGGTTGAACACAGATACGCAGTATTTT
CDR3 protein: CASSPRDGGLNTDTQYF
D gene: .
V gene: TRBV5-8
J gene: TRBJ2-3
clone size: .

CDR3 DNA: TGTGCCAGCAGCTTGGAGGGAAGTGACTATGGCTACACCTTC
CDR3 protein: CASSLEGSDYGYTF
D gene: .
V gene: TRBV5-5
J gene: TRBJ1-2
clone size: once

CDR3 DNA: TGTGCCAGCAGGCCGAACCCGGTAGTTTGGGGCGGGGAGCTGTTTTTT
CDR3 protein: CASRPNPVVWGGELFF
D gene: .
V gene: TRBV27
J gene: TRBJ2-2
clone size: .

CDR3 DNA: TGTGCCAGCAGTTTCCAGGGGTTGGCATACGAGCAGTACTTC
CDR3 protein: CASSFQGLAYEQYF
D gene: .
V gene: TRBV27
J gene: TRBJ2-7
clone size: .

CDR3 DNA: TGCGCCAGCAGCCAAGACCCCAACAGCTACAATGAGCAGTTCTTC
CDR3 protein: CASSQDPNSYNEQFF
D gene: .
V gene: TRBV4-3
J gene: TRBJ2-1
clone size: .

CDR3 DNA: TGTGCCAGCAGTTTACAGGGGATCCCCGGGGAGCTGTTTTTT
CDR3 protein: CASSLQGIPGELFF
D gene: .
V gene: TRBV27
J gene: TRBJ2-2
clone size: .

CDR3 DNA: TGTGCCAGCAGTGAAGCAGAGACAGGGGGTACCACCGGGGAGCTGTTTTTT
CDR3 protein: CASSEAETGGTTGELFF
D gene: TRBD1
V gene: TRBV6-1
J gene: TRBJ2-2
clone size: .

CDR3 DNA: TGTGCCAGCAGTTTAAGAATTGGGGGGGAGCTGTTTTTT
CDR3 protein: CASSLRIGGELFF
D gene: .
V gene: TRBV27
J gene: TRBJ2-2
clone size: once

CDR3 DNA: TGTGCCAGCAGCCACAATCCGACAGAGGACAAAAACACCATATATTTT
CDR3 protein: CASSHNPTEDKNTIYF
D gene: .
V gene: TRBV9
J gene: TRBJ1-3
clone size: once

CDR3 DNA: TGTGCCAGCAGCTTAGGAATCTCGGATGAGCAGTTCTTC
CDR3 protein: CASSLGISDEQFF
D gene: .
V gene: TRBV7-6
J gene: TRBJ2-1
clone size: .

CDR3 DNA: TGTGCCAGCAGCCAAAAGACAGGGGGGAGGGACGAGCAGTACTTC
CDR3 protein: CASSQKTGGRDEQYF
D gene: TRBD1
V gene: TRBV4-2
J gene: TRBJ2-7
clone size: .

CDR3 DNA: TGCAGCGTCCGGACAGTGGGTTCACCCCTCCACTTT
CDR3 protein: CSVRTVGSPLHF
D gene: .
V gene: TRBV29-1
J gene: TRBJ1-6
clone size: .

CDR3 DNA: TGCGCCAGCAGCCAGGCCCCTCCAGGGCTTTCCTACAATGAGCAGTTCTTC
CDR3 protein: CASSQAPPGLSYNEQFF
D gene: .
V gene: TRBV4-1
J gene: TRBJ2-1
clone size: .

CDR3 DNA: TGTGCCAGCAGTTCTACGGCGGGACAGGGGGCGCTTGGGGCCAACGTCCTGACTTTC
CDR3 protein: CASSSTAGQGALGANVLTF
D gene: TRBD1
V gene: TRBV28
J gene: TRBJ2-6
clone size: .

CDR3 DNA: TGTGCCAGCAGCGTAGCGATCGGGGAGCTGTTTTTT
CDR3 protein: CASSVAIGELFF
D gene: .
V gene: TRBV9
J gene: TRBJ2-2
clone size: .

CDR3 DNA: TGTGCCAGCAGTGGAGGGACAGGGATCTCCTACGAGCAGTACTTC
CDR3 protein: CASSGGTGISYEQYF
D gene: TRBD1
V gene: TRBV6-1
J gene: TRBJ2-7
clone size: .

CDR3 DNA: TGTGCCAGCAGTTTTGCTGGAGAAGCTTTCTTT
CDR3 protein: CASSFAGEAFF
D gene: .
V gene: TRBV27
J gene: TRBJ1-1
clone size: few

CDR3 DNA: TGTGCCAGCAGTGACCCTCTAGCGGGAGTGGTCGGGGAGCAGTTCTTC
CDR3 protein: CASSDPLAGVVGEQFF
D gene: TRBD2
V gene: TRBV6-1
J gene: TRBJ2-1
clone size: .

CDR3 DNA: TGTGCCAGCAGCTTGGGCCAGCCAGGAGATGGCTACACCTTC
CDR3 protein: CASSLGQPGDGYTF
D gene: .
V gene: TRBV5-8
J gene: TRBJ1-2
clone size: .

CDR3 DNA: TGTGCCAGCAGCTTGGACGGTCCTAGCGGAACCTACGAGCAGTACTTC
CDR3 protein: CASSLDGPSGTYEQYF
D gene: TRBD2
V gene: TRBV5-4
J gene: TRBJ2-7
clone size: .

CDR3 DNA: TGTGCCAGCAGCTTAGGGGTAGCGGGAGGCCTGGTTTCCTACGAGCAGTACTTC
CDR3 protein: CASSLGVAGGLVSYEQYF
D gene: TRBD2
V gene: TRBV7-8
J gene: TRBJ2-7
clone size: .

CDR3 DNA: TGTGCCAGCAGCTTATCCCCAGCCCCCTCCTACGAGCAGTACTTC
CDR3 protein: CASSLSPAPSYEQYF
D gene: .
V gene: TRBV11-2
J gene: TRBJ2-7
clone size: .

CDR3 DNA: TGTGCCAGTATACAGGGGGCGCATGCTAATGAAAAACTGTTTTTT
CDR3 protein: CASIQGAHANEKLFF
D gene: TRBD1
V gene: TRBV28
J gene: TRBJ1-4
clone size: .

CDR3 DNA: TGTGCCAGCTCACGTGACACATCGGGACCCTACCACTACGAGCAGTACTTC
CDR3 protein: CASSRDTSGPYHYEQYF
D gene: .
V gene: TRBV18
J gene: TRBJ2-7
clone size: .

CDR3 DNA: TGTGCCAGCAGCCTCGGGGGAAGGGCCCTAACCTACGAGCAGTACTTC
CDR3 protein: CASSLGGRALTYEQYF
D gene: .
V gene: TRBV5-4
J gene: TRBJ2-7
clone size: once

CDR3 DNA: TGCGCCAGCAGCCAAGAATATCAGTCGAGTGTCCAGGATGGCTACACCTTC
CDR3 protein: CASSQEYQSSVQDGYTF
D gene: .
V gene: TRBV4-3
J gene: TRBJ1-2
clone size: .

CDR3 DNA: TGCACCAGCAGCCCCACTGGCAGGGCCTTGAATCAGCCCCAGCATTTT
CDR3 protein: CTSSPTGRALNQPQHF
D gene: .
V gene: TRBV1
J gene: TRBJ1-5
clone size: .

CDR3 DNA: TGTGCCAGCAGCCTGGCCCGGGGAGGGCTAGGTGAGCAGTACTTC
CDR3 protein: CASSLARGGLGEQYF
D gene: TRBD2
V gene: TRBV11-1
J gene: TRBJ2-7
clone size: once

CDR3 DNA: TGTGCCAGCAGCTCCGGGGACTGGCCGGGAGAGACCCAGTACTTC
CDR3 protein: CASSSGDWPGETQYF
D gene: .
V gene: TRBV7-9
J gene: TRBJ2-5
clone size: .

CDR3 DNA: TGCGCCAGCAGGCAGGATACGGGGAGCTCCTACGAGCAGTACTTC
CDR3 protein: CASRQDTGSSYEQYF
D gene: .
V gene: TRBV5-1
J gene: TRBJ2-7
clone size: .

CDR3 DNA: TGTGCCAGCAGCTTAGTCGTGAGCGGGGGGGCCTACAATGAGCAGTTCTTC
CDR3 protein: CASSLVVSGGAYNEQFF
D gene: TRBD2
V gene: TRBV7-2
J gene: TRBJ2-1
clone size: .

CDR3 DNA: TGTGCCAGCAGTCGAGTCCCCTACGAGCAGTACTTC
CDR3 protein: CASSRVPYEQYF
D gene: .
V gene: TRBV6-5
J gene: TRBJ2-7
clone size: .

CDR3 DNA: TGTGCCAGCAGCCTGTCGGGGGTCTATGGCTACACCTTC
CDR3 protein: CASSLSGVYGYTF
D gene: .
V gene: TRBV27
J gene: TRBJ1-2
clone size: few